Reported below is one T cell receptor (beta chain). Antigen unknown. The same CDR3 also results from other DNA sequences found in this sample. The CDR3 has 10 amino acids. V dropped 3 bases and J dropped 6 bases, with 1 base sitting between them. Per the germline V gene, CDR1 is SGDLS and CDR2 is YYNGEE. The data derive from a study of shared clonotypes between healthy human individuals. Findings of the study overall: Memory subsets generally showed lower estimated richness than naive subsets.

Using immunoSEQ multiplex PCR, the repertoire was profiled, and TCRdb retains in-frame clones only, with some absent. This table has around 700,000 clones, 74% appearing once. The TCR sequence derives from a woman aged 25 to 39 in good health. The chain links TRBV9 to TRBJ2-1; D remains unclear. Specimen: memory CD4+ T cells sorted from blood. Subset reported: CD45RA-negative fraction. DNA of the CDR3: TGTGCCAGCAGCGGCAATGAGCAGTTCTTC. It codes for CASSGNEQFF.